This T cell receptor (beta chain) was recorded in a study of cytomegalovirus exposure and HLA in healthy donors. Healthy bone marrow donors made up the donors. Note on this clone: The antigen remains undetermined.

With 2 bases removed from V and 0 bases from J, the gap between germline ends came to 16 bases. CDR3 length equals 16 residues. CDR1 is SQVTM, CDR2 ANQGSEA, per germline. The PCR employed 60 Vbeta primers together with 13 Jbeta primers. Profiling relied on immunoSEQ multiplex PCR, and the TCRdb table lists in-frame clones only, not all of them. The table has approximately 100,000 clones, roughly 80% seen once. The study, taken as a whole, reports: Most subjects had HLA-A and HLA-B alleles reportedly predicted accurately by TCR beta sequences. Several of the most significant clusters appeared linked to common viral pathogens, based on a later analysis. V- and J-gene trimming in TCR beta was tied to a missense DCLRE1C variant by an analysis performed later.

The source of this sequence is a woman between 50 and 59 years old in good health and CMV-seropositive. The J gene is TRBJ1-2, the V gene TRBV29-1, with D perhaps matching TRBD1 (5 bases). The sequencing input was PBMCs. CDR3 coding DNA: TGCAGCGTTGAACCCCTTCCAGGGAAAGCTAACTATGGCTACACCTTC. Amino acid sequence: CSVEPLPGKANYGYTF.